This record concerns one T cell receptor (beta chain) sequence. Its matching antigen is unknown. Sequencing was performed with immunoSEQ multiplex PCR; in TCRdb, only in-frame clones are kept and a portion is missing. The sample contains about 70,000 clones, approximately 76% of which appear only once. Germline-derived CDR1 and CDR2 are MNHEY and SVGAGI. The CDR3 is made up of 15 amino acids. With 2 bases removed from V and 6 bases from J, the gap between germline ends came to 14 bases. Chemo-refractory metastatic non-small-cell lung cancer patients were treated with focal radiation plus CTLA-4 blockade with ipilimumab. This sample was taken from a study of radiotherapy plus CTLA-4 blockade in lung cancer. Study context: Across the patients, objective responses occurred in under 20%, and disease control in just over 30%.

Study-level points and caveats: Peripheral blood showed expansion of tumor-derived TCR clones after radiotherapy and ipilimumab. Alongside interferon-beta, early blood T cell clone dynamics were reportedly the best predictor of response.

The chain carries TRBV6-5 and TRBJ2-4; no clear D gene. The material sequenced was peripheral blood, taken from a patient treated with radiotherapy plus ipilimumab. This sequence was found in a human donor with non-small cell lung cancer whose response to radiotherapy plus ipilimumab could not be evaluated. Some clones in this sample may be carry-over from other donors' samples. In nucleotides, the CDR3 is TGTGCCAGCAGTTACGGTTTAAGCAACAGAAACATTCAGTACTTC. Its translation is CASSYGLSNRNIQYF.